What follows is one T cell receptor beta chain and its context. This sample was taken from a study of CD8+ T cells in alopecia areata. Treatment of the sample: oral pan-JAK inhibitor, 5-10 mg twice daily. Lesional scalp punch biopsies and peripheral blood came from alopecia areata patients. Sequencing relied on a cDNA template that was reverse transcribed from extracted RNA. Sequenced by immunoSEQ multiplex PCR; TCRdb stores in-frame clones only, minus some. The sample has over 150,000 clones, under 60% seen once. This CDR3 is 13 amino acids long. CDR1 and CDR2 from the germline V gene are ENHRY and SYGVKD. After removal of 8 bases from V and 4 bases from J, the junction contained 3 bases not matched to a gene.

The receptor comes from a human donor with alopecia areata. The specimen comprised CD8+ T cells sorted from blood, sampled at week 24, from a patient treated with tofacitinib. The rearrangement links TRBV10-3 to TRBJ2-2; TRBD1 aligns across 8 bases. CDR3 in DNA: TGTGCCATCCAGGGACAGGTCACCGGGGAGCTGTTTTTT. Protein sequence: CAIQGQVTGELFF.